The 15 T cell receptor beta chains below all came from one sample that was sequenced in a study of blood T cell repertoires in COVID-19. This table comes from immunoSEQ multiplex PCR, and its TCRdb copy is limited to in-frame clones, with some not included. The table shows hundreds of thousands of clones, with approximately 81% occurring only once. Sequencing input: PBMCs or T cells enriched from blood (not recorded which). These receptors were taken from a woman aged 50 to 60 who had recovered from COVID-19.

The V call is TRBV30, the J call TRBJ2-7; 7 positions match TRBD1. Per the germline V gene, CDR1 is GTSNPN and CDR2 is SVGIG (reference sequence). V lost 6 bases, J lost 3 bases, and 11 bases stayed unmatched. The CDR3 has 14 residues. DNA for the CDR3: TGTGCCTGCCCCATGACAGGGTCGAGCTACGAGCAGTACTTC. Its translation is CACPMTGSSYEQYF.

V usage is TRBV5-1 and J usage is TRBJ2-7; 7 nucleotides agree with TRBD2. The J segment lost 6 bases and the V segment lost 0 bases, leaving 3 bases of the junction unmatched. Germline V gives CDR1 SGHRS, CDR2 YFSETQ. The CDR3 is made up of 13 amino acids. The CDR3 coding sequence is TGCGCCAGCAGCTTGGACGGGGGGAGCGAGCAGTACTTC. Its translation is CASSLDGGSEQYF.

The DNA for the CDR3 is TGTGCCTGGAGCCCACTACTAGCGGGAGGGACTGGGGCCAACGTCCTGACTTTC. This gives the protein CAWSPLLAGGTGANVLTF. The V gene is TRBV30, the J gene TRBJ2-6, with TRBD2 identical over 13 bases. The V and J ends lost 3 bases and 2 bases, in that order; junction bases with no gene match: 7. CDR3 length: 18 amino acids. The germline gives CDR1 GTSNPN, CDR2 SVGIG (reference sequence).

The V and J genes are TRBV9 and TRBJ1-1; 8 positions agree with TRBD1. CDR3 length: 14 residues. V lost 5 bases to trimming and J lost 1 base; unmatched junction nucleotides: 4. Germline CDR1 reads SGDLS; CDR2 reads YYNGEE. The CDR3 sequence is CASRPGQGNTEAFF. CDR3 nucleotide sequence: TGTGCCAGCAGGCCCGGACAGGGGAACACTGAAGCTTTCTTT. The full variable domain, its missing parts supplied by reference TRBV9 and TRBJ1-1, is DSGVTQTPKHLITATGQRVTLRCSPRSGDLSVYWYQQSLDQGLQFLIQYYNGEERAKGNILERFSAQQFPDLHSELNLSSLELGDSALYFCASRPGQGNTEAFFGQGTRLTVV.

This chain connects TRBV5-4 to TRBJ2-3, with TRBD2 matching 9 bases. J lost 5 bases, V lost 1 base, and 8 bases had no gene match. This CDR3 spans 16 amino acids. Germline values: CDR1 SGHNT, CDR2 YYREEE (reference sequence). For the CDR3, the DNA is TGTGCCAGCAGCTTGTTTCGCGGGGGGGCCGTAGATACGCAGTATTTT. It translates to CASSLFRGGAVDTQYF.

CDR3 loop: CASSLWTSGDNEQFF. The CDR3 DNA follows: TGTGCCAGCAGTTTATGGACTAGCGGGGACAATGAGCAGTTCTTC. The gene calls are TRBV28 and TRBJ2-1, with 11 bases lining up with TRBD2. V lost 0 bases to trimming and J lost 5 bases; unmatched junction nucleotides: 0. This CDR3 has 15 residues. Germline-derived CDR1 and CDR2 are MDHEN and SYDVKM.

The chain is built from TRBV27 and TRBJ1-2, with 8 bases fitting TRBD1. Germline trimming cut 6 bases from V and 7 bases from J; bases unmatched to any gene: 19. Germline values: CDR1 MNHEY, CDR2 SMNVEV (reference sequence). The CDR3 covers 17 residues. The CDR3 loop reads CASRGNRGGIQITGYTF. CDR3 bases: TGTGCCAGCAGGGGAAACAGGGGGGGAATACAAATAACTGGCTACACCTTC.

This clone was observed a few times. This chain's CDR3 is CSVVGGDWNEKLFF. The CDR3, as DNA: TGCAGCGTTGTAGGAGGGGATTGGAATGAAAAACTGTTTTTT. V is TRBV29-1 and J is TRBJ1-4; tentatively, D is TRBD1 (5 bases). V lost 4 bases and J lost 5, with 14 bases in between. This CDR3 spans 14 amino acids. Germline V gives CDR1 SQVTM, CDR2 ANQGSEA. The full variable domain, completed using reference TRBV29-1 and TRBJ1-4, is SAVISQKPSRDICQRGTSLTIQCQVDSQVTMMFWYRQQPGQSLTLIATANQGSEATYESGFVIDKFPISRPNLTFSTLTVSNMSPEDSSIYLCSVVGGDWNEKLFFGSGTQLSVL.

Only a few counts were recorded for this clone. One end of the junction is discordant with germline, which a read error may explain. The V call is TRBV27, the J call TRBJ2-3; the match to TRBD2 covers 8 bases. Germline loops: CDR1 MNHEY, CDR2 SMNVEV (reference sequence). The CDR3 length is 13 residues. CDR3 DNA: TGCGCGCCGGGAGGGCGTATGAAAGATACGCAGTATTTT. Protein: CAPGGRMKDTQYF.

The gene calls are TRBV28 and TRBJ1-2; D gene uncertain. Germline V gene lookup returns CDR1 MDHEN and CDR2 SYDVKM. The CDR3 contains 12 residues. The V end was cut by 5 bases, the J end by 2 bases, with 6 bases between. The CDR3 spells CASSPRNYGYTF. In nucleotides, the CDR3 is TGTGCCAGCAGTCCCAGGAACTATGGCTACACCTTC.

The rearrangement joins TRBV19 to TRBJ2-5; possible D gene TRBD2, 6 bases. CDR1 and CDR2 (germline): LNHDA, SQIVND (reference sequence). This CDR3 region has 13 residues. Trimming cost V 5 bases and J 2 bases, with 9 bases left between them. CDR3 sequence: CASSGLLQETQYF. CDR3 DNA: TGTGCCAGTAGTGGACTACTTCAAGAGACCCAGTACTTC.

The V and J genes are TRBV7-2 and TRBJ2-1; the match to TRBD2 covers 9 bases. CDR1 is SGHTA and CDR2 is FQGNSA in the germline V gene. V shed 3 bases and J 6 bases; nucleotides not matched to a gene: 6. The CDR3 totals 15 residues. This CDR3 reads CASSFPLAGSNEQFF. Written as DNA, the CDR3 is TGTGCCAGCAGCTTTCCCCTAGCGGGGTCCAATGAGCAGTTCTTC.

The chain employs TRBV9 and TRBJ2-7, with a weak D call TRBD1 (5 bases). Trimming took 4 bases from V and 2 from J, leaving 13 bases between them. Germline V lookup: CDR1 SGDLS, CDR2 YYNGEE. The CDR3 sequence is 14 residues long. CDR3 sequence reads: CASSPRAATYEQYF. Written as DNA, the CDR3 is TGTGCCAGCAGCCCCAGGGCGGCCACCTACGAGCAGTACTTC.

This chain connects TRBV7-6 to TRBJ1-1, with 8 bases matching TRBD1. Trimming at V came to 4 bases and at J to 3 bases, leaving 1 base not matched to a gene. The germline CDR1 and CDR2 sequences are SGHVS and FNYEAQ. This CDR3 is 13 amino acids long. The CDR3, as DNA: TGTGCCAGCAGCTGGACAGGGTACACTGAAGCTTTCTTT. Residues: CASSWTGYTEAFF.

The chain couples TRBV5-1 to TRBJ2-7, with 7 bases that match TRBD2. CDR3 length: 17 residues. J was trimmed by 0 bases and V by 3 bases; bases with no gene match: 12. Per the germline V gene, CDR1 is SGHRS and CDR2 is YFSETQ. The CDR3 spells CASSSTSAGEYSYEQYF. For the CDR3, the DNA is TGCGCCAGCAGCTCGACATCGGCGGGGGAATACTCCTACGAGCAGTACTTC.